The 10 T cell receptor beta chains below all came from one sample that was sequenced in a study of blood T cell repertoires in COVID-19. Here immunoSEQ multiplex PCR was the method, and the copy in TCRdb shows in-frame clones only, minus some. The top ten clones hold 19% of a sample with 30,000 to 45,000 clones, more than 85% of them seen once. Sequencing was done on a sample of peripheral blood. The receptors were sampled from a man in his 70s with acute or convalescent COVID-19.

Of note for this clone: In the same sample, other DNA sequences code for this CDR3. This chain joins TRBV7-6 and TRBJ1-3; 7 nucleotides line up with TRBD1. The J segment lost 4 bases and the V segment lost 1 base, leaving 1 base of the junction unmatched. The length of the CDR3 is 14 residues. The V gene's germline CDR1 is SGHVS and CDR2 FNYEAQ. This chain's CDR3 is CASSLGGQGNTIYF. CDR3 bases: TGTGCCAGCAGCTTAGGGGGACAGGGAAACACCATATATTTT.

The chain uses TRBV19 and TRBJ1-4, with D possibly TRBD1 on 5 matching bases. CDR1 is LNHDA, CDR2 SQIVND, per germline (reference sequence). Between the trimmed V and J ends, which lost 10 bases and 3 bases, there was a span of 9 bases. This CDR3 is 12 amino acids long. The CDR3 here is CAISGSNEKLFF. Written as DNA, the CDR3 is TGTGCCATCTCAGGGTCTAATGAAAAACTGTTTTTT. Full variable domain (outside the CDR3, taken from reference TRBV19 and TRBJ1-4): DGGITQSPKYLFRKEGQNVTLSCEQNLNHDAMYWYRQDPGQGLRLIYYSQIVNDFQKGDIAEGYSVSREKKESFPLTVTSAQKNPTAFYLCAISGSNEKLFFGSGTQLSVL.

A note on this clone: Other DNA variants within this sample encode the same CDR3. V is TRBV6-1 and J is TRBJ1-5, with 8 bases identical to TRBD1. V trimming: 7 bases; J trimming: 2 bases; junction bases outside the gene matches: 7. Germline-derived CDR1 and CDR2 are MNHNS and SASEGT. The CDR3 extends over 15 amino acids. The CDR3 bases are TGTGCCAGCATCCTACAGGGGGGCGGCAATCAGCCCCAGCATTTT. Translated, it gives CASILQGGGNQPQHF.

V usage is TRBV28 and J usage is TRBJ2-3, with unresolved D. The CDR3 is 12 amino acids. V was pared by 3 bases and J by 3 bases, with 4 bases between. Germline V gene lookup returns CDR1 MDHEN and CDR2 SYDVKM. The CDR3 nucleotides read TGTGCCAGCAGTTTCCGGACAGATACGCAGTATTTT. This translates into CASSFRTDTQYF.

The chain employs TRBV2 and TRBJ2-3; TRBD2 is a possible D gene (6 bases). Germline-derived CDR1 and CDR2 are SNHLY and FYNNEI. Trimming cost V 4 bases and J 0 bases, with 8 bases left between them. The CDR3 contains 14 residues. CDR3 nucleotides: TGTGCCAGCAGTGGGGGACTGAGCACAGATACGCAGTATTTT. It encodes CASSGGLSTDTQYF.

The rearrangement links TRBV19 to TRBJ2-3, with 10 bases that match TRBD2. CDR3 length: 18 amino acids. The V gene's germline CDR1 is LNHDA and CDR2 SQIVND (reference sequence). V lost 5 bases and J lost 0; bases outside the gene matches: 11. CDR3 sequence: CASSGGTSGTPSTDTQYF. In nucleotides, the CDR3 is TGTGCCAGTAGTGGGGGAACTAGCGGGACCCCTAGCACAGATACGCAGTATTTT. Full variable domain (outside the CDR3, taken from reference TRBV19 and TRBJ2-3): DGGITQSPKYLFRKEGQNVTLSCEQNLNHDAMYWYRQDPGQGLRLIYYSQIVNDFQKGDIAEGYSVSREKKESFPLTVTSAQKNPTAFYLCASSGGTSGTPSTDTQYFGPGTRLTVL.

This chain's CDR3 is CATSRGGTAYNEQFF. In nucleotides, the CDR3 is TGTGCCACCAGCAGAGGAGGGACAGCCTACAATGAGCAGTTCTTC. This chain joins TRBV15 and TRBJ2-1; TRBD1 matches at 7 bases. V shed 1 base, J shed 2 bases, and the junction held 2 bases outside the gene matches. The CDR3 contains 15 residues. The germline CDR1 and CDR2 sequences are LNHNV and YYDKDF (reference sequence).

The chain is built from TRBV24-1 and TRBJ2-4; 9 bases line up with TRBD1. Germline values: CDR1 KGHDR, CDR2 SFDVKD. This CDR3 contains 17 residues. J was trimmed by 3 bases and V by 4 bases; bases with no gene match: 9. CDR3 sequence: CATSEGLQGAVKNIQYF. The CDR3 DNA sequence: TGTGCCACCAGTGAAGGATTACAGGGGGCTGTCAAAAACATTCAGTACTTC.

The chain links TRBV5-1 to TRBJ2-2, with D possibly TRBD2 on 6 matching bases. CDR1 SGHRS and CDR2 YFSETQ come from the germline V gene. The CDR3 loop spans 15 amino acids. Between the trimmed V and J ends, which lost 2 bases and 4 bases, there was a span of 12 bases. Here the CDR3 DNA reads TGCGCCAGCAGCTTTTCGGGAGACGGCACCGGGGAGCTGTTTTTT. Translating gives CASSFSGDGTGELFF.

The DNA of the CDR3 is TGTGCCAGCATCTCAGGGAACAACCTCACCGGGGAGCTGTTTTTT. Protein: CASISGNNLTGELFF. The genes are TRBV6-5 and TRBJ2-2, with D possibly TRBD1 on 5 matching bases. The CDR3 is made up of 15 amino acids. The germline V gene has CDR1 MNHEY and CDR2 SVGAGI. Trimming left V 7 bases short and J 4 bases short, with 16 bases between.